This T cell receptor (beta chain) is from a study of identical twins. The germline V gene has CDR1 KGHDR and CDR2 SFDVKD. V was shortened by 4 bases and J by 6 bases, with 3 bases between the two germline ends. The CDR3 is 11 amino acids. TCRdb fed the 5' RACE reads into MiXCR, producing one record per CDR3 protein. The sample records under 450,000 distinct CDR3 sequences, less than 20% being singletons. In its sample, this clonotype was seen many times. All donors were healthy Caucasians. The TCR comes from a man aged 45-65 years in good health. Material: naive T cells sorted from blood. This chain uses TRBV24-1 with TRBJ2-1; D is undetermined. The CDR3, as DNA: TGTGCCACCAGTGACCGCAATGAGCAGTTCTTC. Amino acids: CATSDRNEQFF.